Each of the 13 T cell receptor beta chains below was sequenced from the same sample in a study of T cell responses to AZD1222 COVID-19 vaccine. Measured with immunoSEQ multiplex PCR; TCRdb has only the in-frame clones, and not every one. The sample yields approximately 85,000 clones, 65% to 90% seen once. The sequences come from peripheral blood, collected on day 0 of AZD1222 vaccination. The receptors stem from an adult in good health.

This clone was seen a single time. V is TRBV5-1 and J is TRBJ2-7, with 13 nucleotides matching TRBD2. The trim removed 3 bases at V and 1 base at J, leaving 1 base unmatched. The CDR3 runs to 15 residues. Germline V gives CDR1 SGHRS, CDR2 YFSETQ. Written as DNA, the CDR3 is TGCGCCAGCAGCTGGACTAGCGGGAGTTCCTACGAGCAGTACTTC. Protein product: CASSWTSGSSYEQYF.

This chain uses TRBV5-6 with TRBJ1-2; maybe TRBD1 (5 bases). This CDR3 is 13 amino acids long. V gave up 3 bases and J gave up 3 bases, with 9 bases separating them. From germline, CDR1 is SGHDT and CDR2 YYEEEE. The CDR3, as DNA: TGTGCCAGCAGCTCGGGGGGGTACTATGGCTACACCTTC. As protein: CASSSGGYYGYTF. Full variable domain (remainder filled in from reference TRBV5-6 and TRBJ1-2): DAGVTQSPTHLIKTRGQQVTLRCSPKSGHDTVSWYQQALGQGPQFIFQYYEEEERQRGNFPDRFSGHQFPNYSSELNVNALLLGDSALYLCASSSGGYYGYTFGSGTRLTVV.

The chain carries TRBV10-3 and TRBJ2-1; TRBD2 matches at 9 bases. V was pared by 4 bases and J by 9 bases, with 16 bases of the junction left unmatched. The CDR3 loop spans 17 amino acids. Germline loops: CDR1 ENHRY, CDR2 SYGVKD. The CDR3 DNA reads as TGTGCCATCAGTGGGGGATTGACTAGCGGCTCGAATGGTGAGCAGTTCTTC. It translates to CAISGGLTSGSNGEQFF.

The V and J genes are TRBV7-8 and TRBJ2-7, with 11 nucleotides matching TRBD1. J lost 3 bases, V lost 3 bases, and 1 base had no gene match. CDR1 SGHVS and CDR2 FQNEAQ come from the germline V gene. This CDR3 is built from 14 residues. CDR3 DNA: TGTGCCAGCAGCTTCGGGACAGGGGGCTACGAGCAGTACTTC. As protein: CASSFGTGGYEQYF.

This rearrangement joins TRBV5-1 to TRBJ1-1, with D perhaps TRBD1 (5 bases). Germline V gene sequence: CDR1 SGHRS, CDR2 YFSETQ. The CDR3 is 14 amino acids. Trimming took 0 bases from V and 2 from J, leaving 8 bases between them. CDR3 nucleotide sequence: TGCGCCAGCAGCTTGGGGTGGGGCAACACTGAAGCTTTCTTT. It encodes CASSLGWGNTEAFF.

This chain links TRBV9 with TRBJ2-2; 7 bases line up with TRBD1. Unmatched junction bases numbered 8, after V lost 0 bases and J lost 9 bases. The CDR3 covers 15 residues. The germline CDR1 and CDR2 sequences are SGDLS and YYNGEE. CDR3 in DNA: TGTGCCAGCAGCGTAGATCCTACAGGGGCCCGGGAGCTGTTTTTT. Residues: CASSVDPTGARELFF.

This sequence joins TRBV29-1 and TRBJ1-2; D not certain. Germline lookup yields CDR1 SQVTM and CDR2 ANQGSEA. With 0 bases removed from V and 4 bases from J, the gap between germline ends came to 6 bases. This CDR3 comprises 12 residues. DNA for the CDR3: TGCAGCGTTGAAGATCGACGCTATGGCTACACCTTC. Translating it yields CSVEDRRYGYTF.

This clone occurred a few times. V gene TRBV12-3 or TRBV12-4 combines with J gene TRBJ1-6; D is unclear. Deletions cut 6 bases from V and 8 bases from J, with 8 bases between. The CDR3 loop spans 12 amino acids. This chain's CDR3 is CASRFGDSPLHF. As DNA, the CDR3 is TGTGCCAGCAGGTTTGGGGATTCACCCCTCCACTTT.

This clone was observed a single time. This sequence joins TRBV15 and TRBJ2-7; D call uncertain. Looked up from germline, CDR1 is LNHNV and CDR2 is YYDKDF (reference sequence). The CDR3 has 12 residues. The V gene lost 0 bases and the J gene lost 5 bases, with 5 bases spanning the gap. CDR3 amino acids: CATSRDRHEQYF. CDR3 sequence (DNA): TGTGCCACCAGCAGAGATCGCCACGAGCAGTACTTC.

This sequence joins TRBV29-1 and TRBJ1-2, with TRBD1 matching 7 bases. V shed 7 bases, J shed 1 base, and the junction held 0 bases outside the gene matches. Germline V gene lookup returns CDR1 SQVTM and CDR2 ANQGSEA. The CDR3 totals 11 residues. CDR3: CSGDSNYGYTF. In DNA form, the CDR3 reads TGCAGCGGGGACAGTAACTATGGCTACACCTTC.

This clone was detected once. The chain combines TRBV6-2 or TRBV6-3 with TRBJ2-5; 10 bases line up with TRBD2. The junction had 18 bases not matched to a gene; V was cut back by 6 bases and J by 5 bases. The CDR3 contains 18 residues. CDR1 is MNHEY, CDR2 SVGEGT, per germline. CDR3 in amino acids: CASSPGSHSGRFQETQYF. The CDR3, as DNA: TGTGCCAGCAGCCCTGGGAGCCATAGCGGGAGGTTCCAGGAGACCCAGTACTTC.

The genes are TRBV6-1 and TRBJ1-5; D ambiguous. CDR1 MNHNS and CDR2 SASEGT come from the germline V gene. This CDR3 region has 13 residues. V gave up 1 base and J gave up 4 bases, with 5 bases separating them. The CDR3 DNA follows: TGTGCCAGCAGTGAAGTAGGGAATCAGCCCCAGCATTTT. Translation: CASSEVGNQPQHF.

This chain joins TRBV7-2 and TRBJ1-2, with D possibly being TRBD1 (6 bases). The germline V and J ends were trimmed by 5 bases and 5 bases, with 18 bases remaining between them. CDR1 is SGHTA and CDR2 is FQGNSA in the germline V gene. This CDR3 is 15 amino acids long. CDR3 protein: CASSTEGGFGYGYTF. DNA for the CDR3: TGTGCCAGCAGCACAGAGGGGGGCTTCGGGTATGGCTACACCTTC. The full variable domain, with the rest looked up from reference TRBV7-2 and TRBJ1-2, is GAGVSQSPSNKVTEKGKDVELRCDPISGHTALYWYRQSLGQGLEFLIYFQGNSAPDKSGLPSDRFSAERTGGSVSTLTIQRTQQEDSAVYLCASSTEGGFGYGYTFGSGTRLTVV.